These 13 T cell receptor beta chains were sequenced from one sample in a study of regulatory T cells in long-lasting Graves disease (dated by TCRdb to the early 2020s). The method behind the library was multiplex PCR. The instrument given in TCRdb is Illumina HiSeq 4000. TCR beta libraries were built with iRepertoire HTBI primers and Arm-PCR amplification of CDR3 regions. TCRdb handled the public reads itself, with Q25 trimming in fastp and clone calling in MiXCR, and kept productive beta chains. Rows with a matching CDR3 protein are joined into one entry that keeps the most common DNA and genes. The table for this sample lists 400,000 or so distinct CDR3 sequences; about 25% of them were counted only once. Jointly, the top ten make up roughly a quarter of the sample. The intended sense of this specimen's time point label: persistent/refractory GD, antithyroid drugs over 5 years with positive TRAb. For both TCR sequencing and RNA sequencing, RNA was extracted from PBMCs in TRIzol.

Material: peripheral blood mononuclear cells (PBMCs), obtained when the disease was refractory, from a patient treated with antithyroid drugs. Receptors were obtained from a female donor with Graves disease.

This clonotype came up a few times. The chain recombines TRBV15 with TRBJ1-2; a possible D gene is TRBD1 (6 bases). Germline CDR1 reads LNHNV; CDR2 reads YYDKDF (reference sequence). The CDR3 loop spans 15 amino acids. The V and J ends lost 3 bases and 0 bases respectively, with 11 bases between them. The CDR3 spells CATSRGAQANYGYTF. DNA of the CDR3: TGTGCCACCAGCAGGGGGGCCCAAGCTAACTATGGCTACACCTTC.

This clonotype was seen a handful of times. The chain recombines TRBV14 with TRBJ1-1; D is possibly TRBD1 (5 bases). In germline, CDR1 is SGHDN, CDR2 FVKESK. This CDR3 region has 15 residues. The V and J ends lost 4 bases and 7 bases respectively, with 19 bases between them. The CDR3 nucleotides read TGTGCCAGCAGCCTGGGGGTCGCACTCGGTCTTGAAGCTTTCTTT. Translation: CASSLGVALGLEAFF.

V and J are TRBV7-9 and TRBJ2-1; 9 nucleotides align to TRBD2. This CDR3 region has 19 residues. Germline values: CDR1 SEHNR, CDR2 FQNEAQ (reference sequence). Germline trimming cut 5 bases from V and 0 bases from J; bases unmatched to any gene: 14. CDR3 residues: CASSPRGTSTSSSYNEQFF. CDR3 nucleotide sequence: TGTGCCAGCAGCCCGCGTGGGACTAGCACATCGAGCTCCTACAATGAGCAGTTCTTC.

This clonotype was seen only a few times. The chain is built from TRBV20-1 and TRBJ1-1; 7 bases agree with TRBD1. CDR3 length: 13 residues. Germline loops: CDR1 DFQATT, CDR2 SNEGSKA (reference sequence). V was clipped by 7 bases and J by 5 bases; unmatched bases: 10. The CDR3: CSVVIPGGTEAFF. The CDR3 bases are TGCAGTGTAGTCATTCCAGGGGGTACTGAAGCTTTCTTT.

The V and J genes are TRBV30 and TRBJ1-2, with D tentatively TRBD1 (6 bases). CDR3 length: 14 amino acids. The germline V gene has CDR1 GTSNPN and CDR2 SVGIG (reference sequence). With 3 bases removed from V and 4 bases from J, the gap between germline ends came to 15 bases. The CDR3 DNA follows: TGTGCCTGGAGGGAGCCCGGACAGATCTATGGCTACACCTTC. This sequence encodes CAWREPGQIYGYTF.

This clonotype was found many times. The CDR3 bases are TGTGCCAGCAGTTCCCGACAAGGAACTCGGGAGACCCAGTACTTC. Translation gives CASSSRQGTRETQYF. The chain employs TRBV28 and TRBJ2-5; the D is unclear. Germline CDR1 MDHEN, CDR2 SYDVKM. Trimming took 4 bases from V and 5 from J, leaving 17 bases between them. The length of the CDR3 is 15 residues.

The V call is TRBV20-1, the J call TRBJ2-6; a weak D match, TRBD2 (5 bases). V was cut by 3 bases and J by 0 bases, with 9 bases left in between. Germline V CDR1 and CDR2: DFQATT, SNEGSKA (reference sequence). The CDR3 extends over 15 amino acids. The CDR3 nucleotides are TGCAGTGCTAGGCCGGGGAGCTCTGGGGCCAACGTCCTGACTTTC. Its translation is CSARPGSSGANVLTF.

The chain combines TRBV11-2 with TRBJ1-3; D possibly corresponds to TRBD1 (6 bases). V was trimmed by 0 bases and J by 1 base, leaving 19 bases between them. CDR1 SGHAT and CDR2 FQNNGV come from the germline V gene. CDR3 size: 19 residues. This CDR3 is CASSLDPRGGRGSGNTIYF. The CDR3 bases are TGTGCCAGCAGCTTAGATCCTCGGGGGGGGCGCGGATCTGGAAACACCATATATTTT. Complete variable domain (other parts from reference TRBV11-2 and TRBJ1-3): EAGVAQSPRYKIIEKRQSVAFWCNPISGHATLYWYQQILGQGPKLLIQFQNNGVVDDSQLPKDRFSAERLKGVDSTLKIQPAKLEDSAVYLCASSLDPRGGRGSGNTIYFGEGSWLTVV.

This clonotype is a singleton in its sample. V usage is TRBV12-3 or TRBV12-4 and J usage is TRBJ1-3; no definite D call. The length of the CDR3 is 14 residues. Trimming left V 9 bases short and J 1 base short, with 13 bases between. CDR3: CASGRLISGNTIYF. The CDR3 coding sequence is TGTGCCAGTGGACGGTTGATTTCTGGAAACACCATATATTTT.

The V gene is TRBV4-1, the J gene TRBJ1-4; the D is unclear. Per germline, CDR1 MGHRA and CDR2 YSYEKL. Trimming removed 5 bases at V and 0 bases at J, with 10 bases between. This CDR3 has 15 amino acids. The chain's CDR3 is CASSYPGATNEKLFF. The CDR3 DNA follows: TGCGCCAGCAGCTATCCGGGAGCAACTAATGAAAAACTGTTTTTT.

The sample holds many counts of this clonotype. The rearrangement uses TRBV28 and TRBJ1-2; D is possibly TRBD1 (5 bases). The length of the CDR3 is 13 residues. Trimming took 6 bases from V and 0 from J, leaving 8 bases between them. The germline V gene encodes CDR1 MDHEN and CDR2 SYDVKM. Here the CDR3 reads CASRMTANYGYTF. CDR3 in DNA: TGTGCCAGCAGGATGACAGCTAACTATGGCTACACCTTC.

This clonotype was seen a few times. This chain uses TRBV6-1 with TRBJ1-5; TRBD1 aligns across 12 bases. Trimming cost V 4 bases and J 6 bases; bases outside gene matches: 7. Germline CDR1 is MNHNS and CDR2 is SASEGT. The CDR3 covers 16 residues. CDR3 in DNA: TGTGCCAGCAGTGTCCTCGGGACAGGGGGCTTTCAGCCCCAGCATTTT. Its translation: CASSVLGTGGFQPQHF.

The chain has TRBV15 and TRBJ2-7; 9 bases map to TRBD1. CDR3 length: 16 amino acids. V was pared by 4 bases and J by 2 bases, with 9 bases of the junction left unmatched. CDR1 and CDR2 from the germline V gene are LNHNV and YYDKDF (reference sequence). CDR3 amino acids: CATSKNGTGNPYEQYF. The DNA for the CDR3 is TGTGCCACCAGCAAAAACGGGACAGGGAACCCCTACGAGCAGTACTTC.